This record covers a single T cell receptor (beta chain). The data are from a study of shared clonotypes between healthy human individuals. The CDR3 is made up of 13 amino acids. The germline V and J ends were trimmed by 4 bases and 9 bases, with 14 bases remaining between them. The germline gives CDR1 SGHDT, CDR2 YYEEEE. Per the authors' pipeline: ImmunoSEQ only sent back junction sequences with no quality scores, so filtering was done differently. Using immunoSEQ multiplex PCR, the repertoire was profiled, and TCRdb retains in-frame clones only, with some absent. V and J calls and clone size are those listed in that table; D and trimming were worked out from the DNA. The sample lists about 490,000 clones; over 65% were seen once.

The sample taken for sequencing was PBMCs. The chain is built from TRBV5-6 and TRBJ2-1; D is unclear. The origin of this receptor is a woman aged 35 to 49 in good health. Some clones in this sample may be carry-over from other donors' samples. This CDR3 reads CASSNEWSLEQFF. CDR3 coding DNA: TGTGCCAGCAGCAACGAGTGGTCCCTTGAGCAGTTCTTC.